This record covers a single TCR beta chain. Time point in this sample: 2014-2015 season, 7 days after vaccination. Germline CDR1 KGHSH, CDR2 LQKENI. Trimming took 3 bases from V and 0 from J, leaving 15 bases between them. The CDR3 covers 17 residues. This sample stems from a study of follicular helper T cells after annual influenza vaccination. Overall study context: Sampling occurred days 0, 7 and 28 after each influenza vaccination.

Profiling relied on immunoSEQ multiplex PCR, and the TCRdb table lists in-frame clones only, not all of them. The table shows approximately 9,600 clones, with over 80% occurring only once. Sequencing used CXCR5- memory CD4+ T cells sorted from blood, obtained 7 days after influenza vaccination. The sequence was obtained from an adult who received the influenza vaccine. The chain recombines TRBV18 with TRBJ1-3; D is undetermined. The CDR3, as DNA: TGTGCCAGCTCACCTCAAGGTTCTTCCCGCTCTGGAAACACCATATATTTT. As protein: CASSPQGSSRSGNTIYF.